Presented here are 18 T cell receptor beta chains from one specimen sequenced in a study of blood T cell repertoires in COVID-19. The table came from immunoSEQ multiplex PCR; TCRdb's copy has only in-frame clones and leaves some out. The repertoire holds around 180,000 clones, with approximately 85% as singletons. Sequencing was carried out using peripheral blood. The origin of the receptors is an elderly man with COVID-19, enrolled during active disease.

This sequence joins TRBV6-4 and TRBJ1-2, with a possible D match to TRBD1 (6 bases). V lost 0 bases and J lost 3, with 14 bases in between. CDR1 and CDR2 from the germline V gene are MRHNA and SNTAGT. The CDR3 spans 16 residues. CDR3 nucleotide sequence: TGTGCCAGCAGTGACTCGAGGGACACTGGCGACTATGGCTACACCTTC. Encoded protein: CASSDSRDTGDYGYTF.

DNA of the CDR3: TGTGCCATCAGTGAGGCCAGGGGGGGCAATCAGCCCCAGCATTTT. It codes for CAISEARGGNQPQHF. The J gene is TRBJ1-5, the V gene TRBV10-3; TRBD1 matches at 7 bases. Losses at the gene ends were 2 bases for V and 2 bases for J; bases not matched to a gene: 3. The CDR3 is 15 residues long. Germline V gene lookup returns CDR1 ENHRY and CDR2 SYGVKD.

The table lists this clone with a few counts. This sequence joins TRBV4-2 and TRBJ1-2, with TRBD1 matching over 9 bases. The V gene's germline CDR1 is LGHNA and CDR2 YNFKEQ. V was pared by 1 base and J by 3 bases, with 9 bases of the junction left unmatched. The CDR3 is 17 residues long. CDR3 loop: CASSQASATGGHYGYTF. The CDR3 DNA reads TGTGCCAGCAGCCAAGCTAGCGCGACAGGGGGACACTATGGCTACACCTTC.

This clone was detected once. J is TRBJ1-2 and V is TRBV6-1; TRBD1 aligns across 8 bases. The germline V gene has CDR1 MNHNS and CDR2 SASEGT. Losses at the gene ends were 2 bases for V and 4 bases for J; bases not matched to a gene: 3. The CDR3 sequence is 14 residues long. CDR3 in amino acids: CASSERTGPYGYTF. As DNA, the CDR3 is TGTGCCAGCAGTGAACGGACAGGGCCCTATGGCTACACCTTC.

V usage is TRBV18 and J usage is TRBJ1-1; no definite D call. CDR3 length: 16 amino acids. With 6 bases removed from V and 0 bases from J, the gap between germline ends came to 17 bases. CDR1 is KGHSH and CDR2 is LQKENI in the germline V gene. In DNA form, the CDR3 reads TGTGCCAGCTCGATTCGCCTTGCACAGATGAACACTGAAGCTTTCTTT. Translating it yields CASSIRLAQMNTEAFF. Complete variable domain (other parts from reference TRBV18 and TRBJ1-1): NAGVMQNPRHLVRRRGQEARLRCSPMKGHSHVYWYRQLPEEGLKFMVYLQKENIIDESGMPKERFSAEFPKEGPSILRIQQVVRGDSAAYFCASSIRLAQMNTEAFFGQGTRLTVV.

The DNA of the CDR3 is TGTGCCAGCACCGCCGGGCCCGGGGAGACTGAAGCTTTCTTT. This sequence encodes CASTAGPGETEAFF. This chain joins TRBV2 and TRBJ1-1; D is ambiguous. This CDR3 contains 14 residues. V lost 7 bases, J lost 5 bases, and 17 bases lay in between. Per the germline V gene, CDR1 is SNHLY and CDR2 is FYNNEI. Drawing the rest from reference TRBV2 and TRBJ1-1, the complete variable domain is EPEVTQTPSHQVTQMGQEVILRCVPISNHLYFYWYRQILGQKVEFLVSFYNNEISEKSEIFDDQFSVERPDGSNFTLKIRSTKLEDSAMYFCASTAGPGETEAFFGQGTRLTVV.

The CDR3 spells CASSLQGSGIQYF. CDR3 nucleotide sequence: TGCGCCAGCAGCTTACAGGGGTCAGGCATTCAGTACTTC. The chain carries TRBV5-1 and TRBJ2-4; 7 positions match TRBD1. The CDR3 consists of 13 residues. The V and J ends lost 2 bases and 9 bases, in that order; junction bases with no gene match: 5. Per the germline V gene, CDR1 is SGHRS and CDR2 is YFSETQ.

The gene calls are TRBV6-1 and TRBJ2-5; 11 bases map to TRBD2. The CDR3 is 12 amino acids. Germline lookup yields CDR1 MNHNS and CDR2 SASEGT. V trimming: 1 base; J trimming: 13 bases; junction bases outside the gene matches: 2. CDR3 region: CASSEGGTSGYF. The CDR3 nucleotides are TGTGCCAGCAGTGAAGGCGGGACTAGCGGGTACTTC.

Written as DNA, the CDR3 is TGTGCCAGCAGTCGTGGACAGGGACAGGTTTTTGGGGCCAACGTCCTGACTTTC. This gives the protein CASSRGQGQVFGANVLTF. V and J are TRBV5-4 and TRBJ2-6; 8 bases are a match to TRBD1. CDR3 size: 18 residues. The V gene end was trimmed by 5 bases and the J gene end by 3 bases; junction bases not matched to a gene: 13. CDR1 and CDR2 (germline): SGHNT, YYREEE (reference sequence).

This chain uses TRBV5-4 with TRBJ2-5; 7 bases match TRBD2. V shed 2 bases and J 4 bases; nucleotides not matched to a gene: 8. The CDR3 has 15 residues. Germline CDR1 is SGHNT and CDR2 is YYREEE (reference sequence). The CDR3 bases are TGTGCCAGCAGCTTACCCGGGACTACATCAGAGACCCAGTACTTC. Protein product: CASSLPGTTSETQYF.

This clone appeared a single time. The chain employs TRBV27 and TRBJ2-7, with 8 bases identical to TRBD2. J gave up 6 bases and V 2 bases, and 9 bases lay outside the gene matches. CDR1 MNHEY and CDR2 SMNVEV come from the germline V gene (reference sequence). The CDR3 totals 15 residues. CDR3 sequence reads: CASSLVTGGISEQYF. Here the CDR3 DNA reads TGTGCCAGCAGTTTAGTTACGGGGGGGATCTCCGAGCAGTACTTC.

The chain recombines TRBV6-5 with TRBJ2-1; TRBD2 matches at 7 bases. The V gene's germline CDR1 is MNHEY and CDR2 SVGAGI. The CDR3 has 15 amino acids. The trim removed 6 bases at V and 9 bases at J, leaving 14 bases unmatched. CDR3: CASSLKTSVAIEQFF. The CDR3 DNA reads TGTGCCAGCAGCTTGAAAACTAGCGTGGCGATTGAGCAGTTCTTC.

This chain connects TRBV6-5 to TRBJ1-5, with D unclear. V was clipped by 7 bases and J by 4 bases, with 8 bases between them. Germline-derived CDR1 and CDR2 are MNHEY and SVGAGI. This CDR3 is built from 12 residues. CDR3 region: CASTWQNQPQHF. In DNA, the CDR3 is TGTGCCAGCACGTGGCAGAATCAGCCCCAGCATTTT.

This chain joins TRBV7-9 and TRBJ1-1; maybe TRBD1 (6 bases). CDR1 and CDR2 (germline): SEHNR, FQNEAQ (reference sequence). Trimming took 4 bases from V and 0 from J, leaving 15 bases between them. This CDR3 spans 16 amino acids. The CDR3 loop reads CASSSSDRFMNTEAFF. CDR3 DNA: TGTGCCAGCAGCTCGAGTGACAGGTTCATGAACACTGAAGCTTTCTTT.

This CDR3 reads CATSRGEGFPEAFF. The CDR3 DNA reads as TGTGCCACCAGCAGAGGGGAGGGATTCCCTGAAGCTTTCTTT. V and J are TRBV15 and TRBJ1-1, with unresolved D. Germline CDR1 and CDR2: LNHNV and YYDKDF (reference sequence). Deletions cut 1 base from V and 6 bases from J, with 12 bases between. The CDR3 spans 14 residues.

V and J are TRBV28 and TRBJ2-5; a weak D match, TRBD1 (6 bases). This CDR3 contains 13 residues. The V gene lost 6 bases and the J gene lost 1 base, with 9 bases spanning the gap. The germline V gene encodes CDR1 MDHEN and CDR2 SYDVKM. The CDR3 bases are TGTGCCAGCAGCCAGGGGCCCCAAGAGACCCAGTACTTC. This translates into CASSQGPQETQYF.

This clone was picked up a small number of times. The chain employs TRBV28 and TRBJ1-6; 7 positions agree with TRBD1. V was pared by 4 bases and J by 7 bases, with 7 bases of the junction left unmatched. This CDR3 comprises 15 residues. Germline V gene sequence: CDR1 MDHEN, CDR2 SYDVKM. CDR3: CASSSATGRNSPLHF. The CDR3 coding sequence is TGTGCCAGCAGTTCGGCGACAGGGAGAAATTCACCCCTCCACTTT.

The chain joins TRBV7-2 to TRBJ2-2, with 8 bases aligning to TRBD2. The CDR3 contains 16 residues. Trimming removed 3 bases from V and 0 bases from J; junction bases left unmatched: 3. From germline, CDR1 is SGHTA and CDR2 FQGNSA. The CDR3 sequence: CASSFQAGANTGELFF. The CDR3 DNA sequence: TGTGCCAGCAGCTTTCAAGCGGGGGCGAACACCGGGGAGCTGTTTTTT.